This TCR beta chain was captured in a study of beta chain features in type 1 diabetes. Study-level findings and limits: Sampled from patients, naive, central memory and Treg TCRB repertoires appeared more similar than those sampled from healthy donors.

This clone came up a few times. What it binds is not known. cDNA synthesis used the whole RNA isolate, giving expressed TCRB sequences. TCRdb keeps only in-frame clones here, not all; method: immunoSEQ multiplex PCR. Of fewer than 350,000 clones in the sample, roughly a fifth were seen once. The CDR3 length is 13 residues. Germline V gene data show CDR1 as ENHRY and CDR2 as SYGVKD. The trim removed 6 bases at V and 1 base at J, leaving 1 base unmatched. Material for sequencing was naive CD4+ T cells from blood. This clonotype was obtained from a woman aged 18-29 years in good health. The rearrangement links TRBV10-3 to TRBJ1-1, with 8 nucleotides matching TRBD1. CDR3 in DNA: TGTGCCATCAGGGACAGGGAGAACACTGAAGCTTTCTTT. Its protein product is CAIRDRENTEAFF.